Listed below are T cell receptor beta chains from one sample, sequenced in a study of blood T cell repertoires in COVID-19. The method was immunoSEQ multiplex PCR; TCRdb's version includes in-frame clones alone and lacks a portion of them. The table lists a few hundred thousand clones, over 85% of them singletons. Input material: peripheral blood. These receptors originate from a woman between 25 and 40 years old with COVID-19, enrolled during active disease. CDR3s leave out the opening cysteine and the closing phenylalanine or tryptophan. The D gene is left open where the match is weak.

>TRBV19|NA
ASSIGFMRAYEQY
>TRBV7-6|NA
ASSFGRAGEKLF
>TRBV7-8|TRBD2
ASSLGGLGGYNEQF
>TRBV28|NA
ASIAVGEIETQY
>TRBV19|TRBD1
ASSVGQGAWETQY
>TRBV19|NA
ASHTGTLNTEAF
>TRBV18|NA
ASSPPRAKNTEAF
>TRBV30|NA
AWSPGIFTEAF
>TRBV4-1|NA
ASSQGAPGGPQH
>TRBV3-1/TRBV3-2|NA
ASGNGGTDTQY
>TRBV5-6|TRBD2
ASSFRSGGADTQY
>TRBV18|NA
ASSPPARPSGAF
>TRBV28|TRBD1
ASSDSPGQGHTNYGYT
>TRBV27|TRBD1
ASSPDRGSNQPQH
>TRBV5-4|TRBD1
ASSFDREGDYT
>TRBV5-1|NA
ASSSSMGLDTQY
>TRBV6-5|TRBD1
ASSPLGQATRGYT
>TRBV5-1|NA
ASSLAAGKETQY
>TRBV19|NA
ASTGVDTDTQY
>TRBV4-1|TRBD2
ASSQVDLGLARGEQF
>TRBV28|NA
ASSSSGTRNTEAF
>TRBV12-3/TRBV12-4|NA
ASRPGGYYEQY
>TRBV5-8|TRBD1
ASSSGQGYEQY
>TRBV28|NA
ASSPAIQDGVRETQY
>TRBV28|NA
ASSYGGPYEQY
>TRBV30|TRBD1
AWTLGQGVAKNIQY
>TRBV5-4|NA
ASSLYAGGLRGYT
>TRBV7-9|NA
ASSSSSSNSPLH
>TRBV5-1|TRBD1
ASSPEPGQKFHEQY
>TRBV5-5|NA
ASSLGARVDTGELF
>TRBV21-1|NA
ASSHRDRSLTYEQY
>TRBV13|NA
ASSLRITGNTEAF
>TRBV10-2|TRBD2
ASSEWSGGAQGEQF
>TRBV2|NA
ASTRFTGTDQPQH
>TRBV15|TRBD1
ATSIDRGAYNEQF
>TRBV5-8|NA
ASSAVPRLRGYT
>TRBV12-5|NA
ASGLPFSGGHTDTQY
>TRBV9|TRBD1
ASSGDLAGGVYT
>TRBV14|NA
ASSQRSLGSGNTIY
>TRBV6-4|TRBD2
ARNPGTSGKNIQY
>TRBV5-6|TRBD2
ASSPLAGGETQY
>TRBV7-8|NA
ASSLDGGYTQY
>TRBV5-1|NA
ASSPLANPGNTIY
>TRBV3-1/TRBV3-2|TRBD2
ASTDSGGYHGEQF
>TRBV6-5|TRBD1
ASRGDSTDGYT
>TRBV3-1/TRBV3-2|NA
ASSRSLLYGYT
>TRBV5-1|NA
ASSSAQVGEQY
>TRBV28|TRBD1
ASRLDRGTFSGNTIY
>TRBV28|TRBD1
ASRGTVNTEAF
>TRBV6-6|NA
ASSYSGDYEQY
>TRBV7-8|TRBD2
ASSWGRIGGEQY
>TRBV5-6|NA
ASSLGAAGFT
>TRBV2|NA
ASTQVLGEGNQPQH
>TRBV28|TRBD1
ASRTGTGLAEAF
>TRBV14|NA
ASSQDLGRLNTEAF
>TRBV6-5|NA
ASSSGQPAYNEQF
>TRBV27|NA
ASSGGGVGYT
>TRBV5-1|NA
ASSLAQGADTQY
>TRBV5-1|TRBD1
ASSGRTGEPLH
>TRBV5-1|TRBD1
ASSPGQGALYGYT